Sequencing of this TCR beta chain was carried out in a study of shared clonotypes between healthy human individuals. The assay was immunoSEQ multiplex PCR, and TCRdb's table has in-frame clones only and misses some. The sample lists hundreds of thousands of clones, over 60% occurring once. The source is a woman aged 40 to 50 in good health. Some clones in this sample may be carry-over from other donors' samples. Input material: PBMCs.

The CDR3 DNA reads as TGTGCCTCAATGGAGATTGGCACTGAAGCTTTCTTT. It is translated as CASMEIGTEAFF. The rearrangement links TRBV7-9 to TRBJ1-1; D call uncertain. The V gene's germline CDR1 is SEHNR and CDR2 FQNEAQ (reference sequence). There are 12 residues in the CDR3. V was trimmed by 11 bases and J by 4 bases, leaving 14 bases between them.